One sample yielded the 5 T cell receptor beta chains listed below, sequenced in a study of blood T cell repertoires in COVID-19. The protocol was immunoSEQ multiplex PCR, while the TCRdb copy is restricted to in-frame clones and leaves out a portion. Here the sample spans around 260,000 clones, about 93% being singletons. Source material: PBMCs or T cells enriched from blood (not recorded which). These receptors were collected from a woman under 40 who had recovered from COVID-19.

The rearrangement links TRBV7-5 to TRBJ2-7; the table's D call TRBD2 went unverified against the DNA. TRBV7-5 is a documented pseudogene. The length of the CDR3 is 16 residues. The CDR3 nucleotides are TGTGCCAGAAGATTCACCGGGACTAGCGGGAGTTACGAGCAGTACTTC. This gives the protein CARRFTGTSGSYEQYF.

About this clone itself: The same CDR3 can be traced to other DNA sequences in this sample. This chain uses TRBV6-4 with TRBJ2-3, with TRBD2 matching 8 bases. CDR3 length: 14 amino acids. The trim removed 3 bases at V and 1 base at J, leaving 0 bases unmatched. The germline V gene encodes CDR1 MRHNA and CDR2 SNTAGT. Written as DNA, the CDR3 is TGTGCCAGCAGTGAAGCGGGAGGCACAGATACGCAGTATTTT. This codes for CASSEAGGTDTQYF.

The rearrangement joins TRBV27 to TRBJ2-3, with 7 bases lining up with TRBD1. V was pared by 5 bases and J by 1 base, with 6 bases of the junction left unmatched. The CDR3 sequence is 15 residues long. Germline CDR1 and CDR2: MNHEY and SMNVEV (reference sequence). The chain's CDR3 is CASSDWDSGTDTQYF. CDR3 sequence (DNA): TGTGCCAGCAGTGATTGGGACAGCGGCACAGATACGCAGTATTTT.

This clone occurred a few times. J is TRBJ2-1 and V is TRBV9; 8 bases align to TRBD2. CDR1 and CDR2 (germline): SGDLS, YYNGEE. The CDR3 length is 15 residues. V lost 0 bases and J lost 2; bases outside the gene matches: 1. CDR3 sequence (DNA): TGTGCCAGCAGCGTAGGTAGCGGGACCTACAATGAGCAGTTCTTC. It codes for CASSVGSGTYNEQFF.

As regards this clone: The same CDR3 also results from other DNA sequences found in this sample. V and J are TRBV5-1 and TRBJ2-5, with TRBD1 as a possible D gene (5 bases). The CDR3 is 14 amino acids. Per the germline V gene, CDR1 is SGHRS and CDR2 is YFSETQ. The germline V and J ends were trimmed by 0 bases and 1 base, with 7 bases remaining between them. The DNA for the CDR3 is TGCGCCAGCAGCTTGGGTAGGGGCCAAGAGACCCAGTACTTC. Its protein product is CASSLGRGQETQYF.